The sequence of this TCR beta chain was determined in a study of T cell responses to AZD1222 COVID-19 vaccine. Overall study results and limits: Spike-specific TCR depth and breadth grew after two AZD1222 doses. There were repertoire samples only from the period after the peak T cell response.

Profiling relied on immunoSEQ multiplex PCR, and the TCRdb table lists in-frame clones only, not all of them. This sample yields some 200,000 clones, of which 80% to 95% are seen a single time; nearly 3.5% belongs to the top ten. Worth noting for this clone: The antigen is not known.

Germline CDR1 reads SGHNT; CDR2 reads YENEEA. CDR3 length: 13 residues. Trimming took 7 bases from V and 6 from J, leaving 12 bases between them. This clonotype originated in an adult who received the AZD1222 COVID-19 vaccine. The rearrangement joins TRBV11-3 to TRBJ2-2; D not certain. Sequenced material: peripheral blood, taken 28 days after the second AZD1222 dose. The CDR3 nucleotides are TGTGCCAGCACAAGGGAACGCTCCGGGGAGCTGTTTTTT. This gives the protein CASTRERSGELFF.